Each of the 3 T cell receptor beta chains below was sequenced from the same sample in a study of T cell responses to AZD1222 COVID-19 vaccine (dated by TCRdb to the early 2020s). Library prep was done by the immunoSEQ multiplex PCR assay. The table comes from immuneACCESS by way of TCRdb, which keeps in-frame sequences with V and J called. Part of the clones is missing from these tables; in studies checked, under half for an unresolved V gene and the rest for unknown reasons. In this sample the table shows about 160,000 clones, 88% of which occur a single time. The biggest ten clones account for around 5.2% of the sample. Explained via the paper, the time point label denotes: baseline before first vaccination. The sample was peripheral blood, taken on day 0 of AZD1222 vaccination. The receptors originated from an adult in good health.

The chain links TRBV5-1 to TRBJ1-1, with TRBD1 matching 7 bases. The germline V gene encodes CDR1 SGHRS and CDR2 YFSETQ. The CDR3 length is 16 residues. J lost 3 bases, V lost 0 bases, and 8 bases had no gene match. CDR3 residues: CASSLGTGRSDTEAFF. The CDR3 DNA is TGCGCCAGCAGCTTGGGGACAGGAAGATCGGACACTGAAGCTTTCTTT. The variable domain in full, with the rest retrieved from reference TRBV5-1 and TRBJ1-1, is KAGVTQTPRYLIKTRGQQVTLSCSPISGHRSVSWYQQTPGQGLQFLFEYFSETQRNKGNFPGRFSGRQFSNSRSEMNVSTLELGDSALYLCASSLGTGRSDTEAFFGQGTRLTVV.

The chain couples TRBV6-2 or TRBV6-3 to TRBJ2-7; TRBD2 agrees at 10 bases. The CDR3 is 17 amino acids. V lost 5 bases, J lost 6 bases, and 16 bases stayed unmatched. Germline CDR1 and CDR2: MNHEY and SVGEGT. This CDR3 is CASSPSQPPSGSLEQYF. The DNA of the CDR3 is TGTGCCAGCAGTCCCTCCCAGCCCCCTAGCGGGAGCCTCGAGCAGTACTTC.

This chain links TRBV30 with TRBJ1-6; TRBD1 might be the D (6 bases). CDR3 length equals 14 residues. Germline CDR1 and CDR2: GTSNPN and SVGIG (reference sequence). V was cut by 1 base and J by 7 bases, with 11 bases left in between. The CDR3, as DNA: TGTGCCTGGAGTGGGGGGGCTGGGAATTCACCCCTCCACTTT. Translating gives CAWSGGAGNSPLHF.